What follows are 2 T cell receptor beta chains derived from one specimen sequenced in a study of blood T cells in healthy people across ages. Using a J-beta primer mix together with a sample-barcoded 5' primer, a second PCR was run for about 7 to 12 cycles. MiXCR, applied by TCRdb to the 5' RACE reads, yields one record per CDR3 protein. The profile shows around 1,000,000 distinct CDR3 sequences, 25% of them singletons. The same sample was also studied in work on T cells of mothers and their children.

Sequencing was carried out using blood. Receptor source: a girl aged 2-15 years in good health.

The CDR3 loop reads CASSRSGYNEQFF. The CDR3, as DNA: TGTGCCAGCAGCCGCAGCGGATACAATGAGCAGTTCTTC. The chain recombines TRBV11-2 with TRBJ2-1; D possibly corresponds to TRBD2 (5 bases). From germline, CDR1 is SGHAT and CDR2 FQNNGV. CDR3 length equals 13 residues. V was clipped by 5 bases and J by 4 bases, with 9 bases between them.

V usage is TRBV12-3 or TRBV12-4 and J usage is TRBJ2-5, with D possibly matching TRBD2 (6 bases). The CDR3 is 13 residues long. Trimming took off 11 bases at V and 1 base at J, with 14 bases between the two ends. CDR3 bases: TGTGCCGGTACCGGAGGGAGCCAAGAGACCCAGTACTTC. Residues: CAGTGGSQETQYF.